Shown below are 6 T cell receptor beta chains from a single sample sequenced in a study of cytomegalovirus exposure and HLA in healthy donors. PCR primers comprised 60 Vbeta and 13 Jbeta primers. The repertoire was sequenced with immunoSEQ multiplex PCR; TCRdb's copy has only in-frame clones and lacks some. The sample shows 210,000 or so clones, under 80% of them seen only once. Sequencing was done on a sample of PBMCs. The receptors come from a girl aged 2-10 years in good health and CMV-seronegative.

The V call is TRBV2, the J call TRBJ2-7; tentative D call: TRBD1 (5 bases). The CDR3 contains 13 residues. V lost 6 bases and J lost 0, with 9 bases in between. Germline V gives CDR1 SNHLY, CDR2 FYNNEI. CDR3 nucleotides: TGTGCCAGCAGCCAGGGTCCCTCCTACGAGCAGTACTTC. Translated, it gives CASSQGPSYEQYF.

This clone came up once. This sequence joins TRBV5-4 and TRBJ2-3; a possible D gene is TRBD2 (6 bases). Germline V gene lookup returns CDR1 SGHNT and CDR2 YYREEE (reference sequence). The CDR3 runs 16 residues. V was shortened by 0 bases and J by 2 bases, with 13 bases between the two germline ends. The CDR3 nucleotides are TGTGCCAGCAGCTTGGGACCGGAGGGGTCCACAGATACGCAGTATTTT. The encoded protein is CASSLGPEGSTDTQYF. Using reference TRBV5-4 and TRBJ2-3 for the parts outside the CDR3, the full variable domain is ETGVTQSPTHLIKTRGQQVTLRCSSQSGHNTVSWYQQALGQGPQFIFQYYREEENGRGNFPPRFSGLQFPNYSSELNVNALELDDSALYLCASSLGPEGSTDTQYFGPGTRLTVL.

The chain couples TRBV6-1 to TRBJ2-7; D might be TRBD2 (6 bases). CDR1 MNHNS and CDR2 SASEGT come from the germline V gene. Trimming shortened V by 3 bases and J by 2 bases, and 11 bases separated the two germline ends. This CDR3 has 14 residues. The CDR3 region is CASSDGRRTYEQYF. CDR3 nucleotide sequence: TGTGCCAGCAGTGACGGGAGACGGACCTACGAGCAGTACTTC.

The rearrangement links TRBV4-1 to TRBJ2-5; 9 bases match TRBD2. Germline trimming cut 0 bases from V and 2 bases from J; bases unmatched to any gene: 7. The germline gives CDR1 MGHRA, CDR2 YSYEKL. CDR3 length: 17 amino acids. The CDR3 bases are TGCGCCAGCAGCCAAGATTGGCAGCGGGGGGCACAAGAGACCCAGTACTTC. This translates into CASSQDWQRGAQETQYF.

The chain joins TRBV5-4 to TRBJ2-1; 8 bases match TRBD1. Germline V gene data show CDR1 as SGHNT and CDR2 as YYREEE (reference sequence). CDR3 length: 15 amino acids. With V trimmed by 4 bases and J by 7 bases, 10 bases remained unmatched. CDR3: CASSADRDGGNEQFF. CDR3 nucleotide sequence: TGTGCCAGCAGCGCGGACAGGGACGGGGGAAATGAGCAGTTCTTC.

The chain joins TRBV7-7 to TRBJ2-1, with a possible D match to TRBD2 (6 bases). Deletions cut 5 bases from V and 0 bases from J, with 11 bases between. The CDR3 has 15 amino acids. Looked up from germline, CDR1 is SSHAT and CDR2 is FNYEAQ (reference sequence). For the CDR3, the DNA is TGTGCCAGCAGCCAGCGGGTGAGCTCCTACAATGAGCAGTTCTTC. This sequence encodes CASSQRVSSYNEQFF.